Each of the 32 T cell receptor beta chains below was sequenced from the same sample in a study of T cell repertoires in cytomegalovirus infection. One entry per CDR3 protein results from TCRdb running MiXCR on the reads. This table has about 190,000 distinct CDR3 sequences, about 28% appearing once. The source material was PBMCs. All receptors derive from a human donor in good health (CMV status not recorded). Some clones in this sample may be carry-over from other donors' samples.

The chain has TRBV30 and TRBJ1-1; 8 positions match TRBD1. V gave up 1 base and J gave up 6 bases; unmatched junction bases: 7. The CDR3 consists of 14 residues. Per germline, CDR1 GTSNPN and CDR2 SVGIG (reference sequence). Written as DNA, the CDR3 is TGTGCCTGGAGTGGACAGGGGCGAGGGGCTGAAGCTTTCTTT. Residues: CAWSGQGRGAEAFF.

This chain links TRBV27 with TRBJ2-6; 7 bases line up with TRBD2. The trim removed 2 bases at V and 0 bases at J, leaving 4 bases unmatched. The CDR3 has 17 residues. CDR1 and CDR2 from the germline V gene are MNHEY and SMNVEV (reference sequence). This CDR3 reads CASSLLAVRSGANVLTF. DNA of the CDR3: TGTGCCAGCAGTTTACTAGCGGTCCGCTCTGGGGCCAACGTCCTGACTTTC.

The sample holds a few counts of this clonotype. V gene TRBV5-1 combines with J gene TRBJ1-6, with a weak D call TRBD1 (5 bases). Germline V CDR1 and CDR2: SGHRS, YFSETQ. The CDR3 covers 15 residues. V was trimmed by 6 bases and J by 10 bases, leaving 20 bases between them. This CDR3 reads CASTEGGVRESPLHF. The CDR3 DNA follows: TGCGCCAGCACTGAAGGAGGGGTCAGGGAATCACCCCTCCACTTT.

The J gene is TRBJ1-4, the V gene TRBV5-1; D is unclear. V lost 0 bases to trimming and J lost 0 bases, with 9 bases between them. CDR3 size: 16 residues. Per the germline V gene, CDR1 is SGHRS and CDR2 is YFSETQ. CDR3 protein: CASSLATRATNEKLFF. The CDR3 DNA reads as TGCGCCAGCAGCTTGGCCACTAGAGCAACTAATGAAAAACTGTTTTTT.

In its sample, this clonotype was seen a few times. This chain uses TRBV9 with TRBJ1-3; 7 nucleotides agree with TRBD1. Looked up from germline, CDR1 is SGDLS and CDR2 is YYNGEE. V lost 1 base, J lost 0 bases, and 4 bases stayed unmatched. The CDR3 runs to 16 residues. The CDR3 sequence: CASSVNGDSSGNTIYF. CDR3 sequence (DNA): TGTGCCAGCAGCGTAAACGGGGACAGCTCTGGAAACACCATATATTTT.

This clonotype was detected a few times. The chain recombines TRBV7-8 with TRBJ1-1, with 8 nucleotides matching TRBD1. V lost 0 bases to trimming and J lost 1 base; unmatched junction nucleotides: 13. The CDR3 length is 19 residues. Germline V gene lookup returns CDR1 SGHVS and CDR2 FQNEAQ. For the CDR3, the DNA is TGTGCCAGCAGCTTAGCGTTTCCCACTGACAGGGGCGGGAACACTGAAGCTTTCTTT. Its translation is CASSLAFPTDRGGNTEAFF.

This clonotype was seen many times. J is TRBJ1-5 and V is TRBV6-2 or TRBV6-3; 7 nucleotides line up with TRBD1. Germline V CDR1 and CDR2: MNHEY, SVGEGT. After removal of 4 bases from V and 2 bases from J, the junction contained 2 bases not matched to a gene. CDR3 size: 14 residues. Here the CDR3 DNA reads TGTGCCAGCAGTTCTGGACAGGGCAATCAGCCCCAGCATTTT. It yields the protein CASSSGQGNQPQHF.

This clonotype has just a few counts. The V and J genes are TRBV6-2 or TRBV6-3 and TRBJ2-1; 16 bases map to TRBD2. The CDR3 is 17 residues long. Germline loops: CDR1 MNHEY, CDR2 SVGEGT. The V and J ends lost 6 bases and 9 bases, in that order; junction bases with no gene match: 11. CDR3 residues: CASSPSGLAGGPGEQFF. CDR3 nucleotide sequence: TGTGCCAGCAGCCCGTCGGGACTAGCGGGGGGGCCGGGTGAGCAGTTCTTC.

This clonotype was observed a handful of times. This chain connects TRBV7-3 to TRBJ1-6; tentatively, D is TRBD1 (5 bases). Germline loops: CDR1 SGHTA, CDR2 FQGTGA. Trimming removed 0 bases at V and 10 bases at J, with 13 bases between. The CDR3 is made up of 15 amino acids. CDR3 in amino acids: CASSLTEGTRSPLHF. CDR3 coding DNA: TGTGCCAGCAGCTTAACGGAAGGGACGAGGTCACCCCTCCACTTT.

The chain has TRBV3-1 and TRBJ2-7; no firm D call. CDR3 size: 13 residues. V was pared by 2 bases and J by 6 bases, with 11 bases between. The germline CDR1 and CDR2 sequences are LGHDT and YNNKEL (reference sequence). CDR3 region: CASSQFRSFEQYF. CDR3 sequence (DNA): TGTGCCAGCAGCCAATTCCGGAGTTTCGAGCAGTACTTC.

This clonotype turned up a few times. This chain's CDR3 is CASSLGLAGENTGELFF. The CDR3 region has the DNA TGTGCCAGCAGTTTAGGGCTAGCGGGGGAGAACACCGGGGAGCTGTTTTTT. The V gene is TRBV12-3 or TRBV12-4, the J gene TRBJ2-2; the match to TRBD2 covers 10 bases. The CDR3 has 17 residues. The V segment lost 1 base and the J segment 1 base; nucleotides outside the gene matches: 3.

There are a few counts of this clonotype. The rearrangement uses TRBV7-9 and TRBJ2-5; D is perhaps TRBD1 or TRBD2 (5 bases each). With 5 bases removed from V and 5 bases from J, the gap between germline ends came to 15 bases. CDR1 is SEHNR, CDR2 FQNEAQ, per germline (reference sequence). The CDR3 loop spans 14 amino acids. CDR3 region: CASSPEGSSETQYF. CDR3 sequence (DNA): TGTGCCAGCAGCCCTGAGGGGAGCAGCGAGACCCAGTACTTC.

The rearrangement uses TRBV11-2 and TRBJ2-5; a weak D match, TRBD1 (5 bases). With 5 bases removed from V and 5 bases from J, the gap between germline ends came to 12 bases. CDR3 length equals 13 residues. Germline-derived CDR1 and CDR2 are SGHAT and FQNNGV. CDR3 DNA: TGTGCCAGCAGCCCTGACAGAGGCGAGACCCAGTACTTC. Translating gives CASSPDRGETQYF.

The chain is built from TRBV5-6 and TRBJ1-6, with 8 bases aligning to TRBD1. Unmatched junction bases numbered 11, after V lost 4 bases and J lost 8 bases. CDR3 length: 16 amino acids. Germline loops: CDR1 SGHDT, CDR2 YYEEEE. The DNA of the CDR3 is TGTGCCAGCAGCCTCCGGGAGGACAGGGTAGATTCACCCCTCCACTTT. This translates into CASSLREDRVDSPLHF.

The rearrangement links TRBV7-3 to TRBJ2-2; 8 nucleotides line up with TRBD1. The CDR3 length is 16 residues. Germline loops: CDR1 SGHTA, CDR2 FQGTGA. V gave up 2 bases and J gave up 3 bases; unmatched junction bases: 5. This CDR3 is CASSLGQGLDTGELFF. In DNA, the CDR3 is TGTGCCAGCAGCTTAGGACAGGGCCTTGACACCGGGGAGCTGTTTTTT.

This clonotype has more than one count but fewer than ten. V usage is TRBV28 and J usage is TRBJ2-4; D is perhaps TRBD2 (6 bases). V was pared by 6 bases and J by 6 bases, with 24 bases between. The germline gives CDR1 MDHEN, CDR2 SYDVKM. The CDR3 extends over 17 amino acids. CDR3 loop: CASSARGDGGRLNIQYF. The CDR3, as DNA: TGTGCCAGCAGCGCTCGCGGGGATGGTGGAAGGTTAAACATTCAGTACTTC. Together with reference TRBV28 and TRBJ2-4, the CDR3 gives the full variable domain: DVKVTQSSRYLVKRTGEKVFLECVQDMDHENMFWYRQDPGLGLRLIYFSYDVKMKEKGDIPEGYSVSREKKERFSLILESASTNQTSMYLCASSARGDGGRLNIQYFGAGTRLSVL.

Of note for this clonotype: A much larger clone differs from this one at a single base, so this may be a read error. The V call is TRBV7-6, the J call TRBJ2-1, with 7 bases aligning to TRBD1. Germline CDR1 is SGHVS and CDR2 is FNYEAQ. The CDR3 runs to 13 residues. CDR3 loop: CASSGDSNNDQFF. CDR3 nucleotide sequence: TGTGCCAGCAGCGGGGACAGCAACAATGACCAGTTCTTC.

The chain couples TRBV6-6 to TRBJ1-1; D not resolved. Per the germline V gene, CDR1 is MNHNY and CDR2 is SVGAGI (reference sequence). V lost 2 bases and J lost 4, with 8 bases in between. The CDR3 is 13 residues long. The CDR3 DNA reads TGTGCCAGCAGTTACGAAGGGTTCACTGAAGCTTTCTTT. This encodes CASSYEGFTEAFF.

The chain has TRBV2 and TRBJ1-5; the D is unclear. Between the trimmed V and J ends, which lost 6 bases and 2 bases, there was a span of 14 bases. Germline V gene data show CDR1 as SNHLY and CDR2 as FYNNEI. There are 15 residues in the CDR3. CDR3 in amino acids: CASSLNLMGNQPQHF. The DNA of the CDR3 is TGTGCCAGCAGCCTCAACCTGATGGGCAATCAGCCCCAGCATTTT.

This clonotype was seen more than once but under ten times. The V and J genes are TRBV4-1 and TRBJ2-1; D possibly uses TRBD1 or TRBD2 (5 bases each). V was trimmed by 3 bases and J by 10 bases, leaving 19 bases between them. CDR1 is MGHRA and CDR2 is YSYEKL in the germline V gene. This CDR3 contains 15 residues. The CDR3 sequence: CASSQSGTFVREQFF. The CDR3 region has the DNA TGCGCCAGCAGCCAGTCCGGGACGTTTGTACGGGAGCAGTTCTTC.

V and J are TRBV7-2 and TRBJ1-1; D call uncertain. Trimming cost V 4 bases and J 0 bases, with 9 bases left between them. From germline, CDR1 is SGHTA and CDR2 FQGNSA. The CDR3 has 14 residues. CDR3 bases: TGTGCCAGCAGCTCACAGAGATTGAACACTGAAGCTTTCTTT. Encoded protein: CASSSQRLNTEAFF.

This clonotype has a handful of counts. CDR3 DNA sequence: TGCAGTGCTAGAAAGGGGGCCGGGGAGCTGTTTTTT. Encoded protein: CSARKGAGELFF. J is TRBJ2-2 and V is TRBV20-1; possibly TRBD1 for D (6 bases). Germline CDR1 is DFQATT and CDR2 is SNEGSKA (reference sequence). V was clipped by 2 bases and J by 6 bases, with 7 bases between them. The CDR3 runs 12 residues.

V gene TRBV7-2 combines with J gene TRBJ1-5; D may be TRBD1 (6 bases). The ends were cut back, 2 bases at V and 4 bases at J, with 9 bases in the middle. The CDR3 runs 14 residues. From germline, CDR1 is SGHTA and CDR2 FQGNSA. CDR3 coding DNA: TGTGCCAGCAGCTTACAGGGGTGGAATCAGCCCCAGCATTTT. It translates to CASSLQGWNQPQHF. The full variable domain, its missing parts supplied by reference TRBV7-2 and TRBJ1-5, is GAGVSQSPSNKVTEKGKDVELRCDPISGHTALYWYRQSLGQGLEFLIYFQGNSAPDKSGLPSDRFSAERTGGSVSTLTIQRTQQEDSAVYLCASSLQGWNQPQHFGDGTRLSIL.

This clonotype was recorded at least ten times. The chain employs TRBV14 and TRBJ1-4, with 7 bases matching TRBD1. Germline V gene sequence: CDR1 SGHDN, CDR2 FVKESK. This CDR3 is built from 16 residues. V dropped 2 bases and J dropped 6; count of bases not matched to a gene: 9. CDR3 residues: CASSQLGNTGDEKLFF. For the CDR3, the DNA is TGTGCCAGCAGCCAATTGGGAAATACAGGGGATGAAAAACTGTTTTTT.

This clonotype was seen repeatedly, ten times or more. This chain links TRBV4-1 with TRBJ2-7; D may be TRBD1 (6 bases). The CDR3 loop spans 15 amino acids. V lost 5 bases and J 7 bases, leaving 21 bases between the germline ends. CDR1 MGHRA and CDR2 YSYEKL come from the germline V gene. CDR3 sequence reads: CASSYRQESFGEQYF. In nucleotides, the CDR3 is TGCGCCAGCAGCTATCGACAGGAGAGTTTCGGTGAGCAGTACTTC.

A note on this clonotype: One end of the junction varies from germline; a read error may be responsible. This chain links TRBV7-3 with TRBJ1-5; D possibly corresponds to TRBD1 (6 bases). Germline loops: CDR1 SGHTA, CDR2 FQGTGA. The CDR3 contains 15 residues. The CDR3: CASSPQQGYNQPQHF. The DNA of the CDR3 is TGTGCCAGCAGCCCTCAGCAGGGGTACAATCAACCCCAGCATTTT.

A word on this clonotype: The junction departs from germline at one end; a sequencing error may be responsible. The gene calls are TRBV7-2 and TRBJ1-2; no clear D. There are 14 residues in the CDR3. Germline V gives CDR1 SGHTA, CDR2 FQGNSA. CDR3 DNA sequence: TGTGCCAGCAGCTCCCCCGGCGCAGACTATGGCCACACCTTC. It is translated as CASSSPGADYGHTF.

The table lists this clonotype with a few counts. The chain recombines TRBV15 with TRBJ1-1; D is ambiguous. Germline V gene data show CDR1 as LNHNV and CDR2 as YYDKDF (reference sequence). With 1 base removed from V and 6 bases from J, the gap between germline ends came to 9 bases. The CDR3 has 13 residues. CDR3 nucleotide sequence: TGTGCCACCAGCAGAGGAGGGTTCGCTGAAGCTTTCTTT. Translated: CATSRGGFAEAFF.

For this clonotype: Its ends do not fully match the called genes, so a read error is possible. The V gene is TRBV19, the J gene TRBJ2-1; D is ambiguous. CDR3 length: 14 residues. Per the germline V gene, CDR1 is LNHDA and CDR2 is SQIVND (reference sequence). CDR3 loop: CVSSIGSPANEQFF. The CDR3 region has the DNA TGTGTCAGTAGTATAGGTAGTCCTGCCAATGAGCAGTTCTTC.

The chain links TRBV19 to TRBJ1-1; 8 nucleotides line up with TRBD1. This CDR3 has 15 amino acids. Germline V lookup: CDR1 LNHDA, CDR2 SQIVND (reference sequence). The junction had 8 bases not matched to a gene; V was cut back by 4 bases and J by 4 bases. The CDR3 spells CASSTTGGQGTEAFF. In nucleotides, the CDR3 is TGTGCCAGTAGTACTACAGGGGGGCAAGGCACTGAAGCTTTCTTT. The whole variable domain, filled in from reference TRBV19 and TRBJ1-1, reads DGGITQSPKYLFRKEGQNVTLSCEQNLNHDAMYWYRQDPGQGLRLIYYSQIVNDFQKGDIAEGYSVSREKKESFPLTVTSAQKNPTAFYLCASSTTGGQGTEAFFGQGTRLTVV.

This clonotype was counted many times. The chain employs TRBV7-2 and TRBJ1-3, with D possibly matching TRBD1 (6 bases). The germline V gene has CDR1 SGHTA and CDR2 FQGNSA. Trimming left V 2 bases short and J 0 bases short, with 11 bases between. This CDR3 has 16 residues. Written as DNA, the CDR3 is TGTGCCAGCAGCTTACAGGGGACCAACTCTGGAAACACCATATATTTT. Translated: CASSLQGTNSGNTIYF.

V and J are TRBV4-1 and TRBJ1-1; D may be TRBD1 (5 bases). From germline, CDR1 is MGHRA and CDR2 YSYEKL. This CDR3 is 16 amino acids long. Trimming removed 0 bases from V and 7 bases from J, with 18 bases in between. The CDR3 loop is CASSQDGAVGAGEAFF. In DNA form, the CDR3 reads TGCGCCAGCAGCCAAGATGGCGCAGTAGGGGCGGGTGAAGCTTTCTTT.